These T cell receptor beta chains were read from a single sample in a study of OX40 agonist ivuxolimab in advanced cancers. TCRdb's table, derived via immunoSEQ multiplex PCR, lists solely in-frame clones and lacks some. The profile shows about 61,000 clones, 80% to 90% of them singletons. This sample comprised CD4+ or CD8+ T cells sorted from blood, obtained in a trial of the OX40 agonist ivuxolimab. These receptors were taken from an adult with an advanced solid tumor such as melanoma, head and neck, liver or kidney cancer. Each CDR3 is given with its conserved first and last residue. A D gene is named only where the DNA matches it firmly. Size is omitted from some rows. Given values are once, few, many or a class for expanded clones.

>NA|NA|TRBJ1-2|TRBV7-2
CASSLPRGLGGYTF
TGTGCCAGCAGCTTACCGAGAGGATTAGGTGGCTACACCTTC
>NA|NA|TRBJ1-1|TRBV5-6
CASSLRGLNTEAFF
TGTGCCAGCAGCTTGAGGGGCCTGAACACTGAAGCTTTCTTT
>few|TRBD2|TRBJ2-1|TRBV10-3
CAVGLAGAWEQFF
TGTGCCGTGGGACTAGCGGGAGCATGGGAGCAGTTCTTC
>NA|NA|TRBJ2-1|TRBV5-1
CASSLVSGNYNEQFF
TGCGCCAGCAGCTTAGTATCGGGGAACTACAATGAGCAGTTCTTC
>NA|TRBD2|TRBJ2-5|TRBV5-4
CASSLAGGGPRETQYF
TGTGCCAGCAGCTTGGCGGGAGGGGGGCCCAGAGAGACCCAGTACTTC
>NA|NA|TRBJ2-5|TRBV7-9
CASSLRWEIAETQYF
TGTGCCAGCAGCTTAAGGTGGGAGATCGCAGAGACCCAGTACTTC
>NA|NA|TRBJ2-5|TRBV15
CATSRQFQETQYF
TGTGCCACCAGCAGACAGTTCCAAGAGACCCAGTACTTC
>NA|TRBD1|TRBJ2-3|TRBV5-1
CASSLWDRDTQYF
TGCGCCAGCAGCTTGTGGGACAGAGATACGCAGTATTTT
>NA|TRBD1|TRBJ1-1|TRBV5-1
CASSSVPGQGPDTEAFF
TGCGCCAGCAGCTCAGTCCCGGGACAGGGGCCGGACACTGAAGCTTTCTTT
>NA|NA|TRBJ1-4|TRBV30
CAWSDRVNEKLFF
TGTGCCTGGAGTGACAGAGTTAATGAAAAACTGTTTTTT
>NA|NA|TRBJ2-5|TRBV30
CAWSFGFQETQYF
TGTGCCTGGAGTTTCGGGTTCCAAGAGACCCAGTACTTC
>NA|NA|TRBJ1-2|TRBV10-3
CAISEWEVQAWGRGYTF
TGTGCCATCAGTGAGTGGGAAGTGCAAGCATGGGGCCGGGGCTACACCTTC
>NA|NA|TRBJ1-2|TRBV5-6
CASSLEGPYGYTF
TGTGCCAGCAGCTTGGAGGGCCCCTATGGCTACACCTTC
>NA|NA|TRBJ1-2|TRBV6-1
CASSEGGRDGYTF
TGTGCCAGCAGTGAAGGGGGTAGGGATGGCTACACCTTC
>NA|NA|TRBJ2-2|TRBV4-3
CASSPLGEYTGELFF
TGCGCCAGCAGCCCTTTGGGGGAGTACACCGGGGAGCTGTTTTTT
>once|NA|TRBJ1-2|TRBV30
CAWSVSGGDGYTF
TGTGCCTGGAGTGTATCCGGGGGCGATGGCTACACCTTC
>NA|TRBD1|TRBJ2-7|TRBV7-7
CASSPTGQGAFYEQYF
TGTGCCAGCAGTCCTACTGGACAGGGGGCTTTTTACGAGCAGTACTTC
>NA|TRBD1|TRBJ2-2|TRBV9
CASSVGQGTGELFF
TGTGCCAGCAGCGTTGGACAGGGAACCGGGGAGCTGTTTTTT
>once|NA|TRBJ2-7|TRBV10-2
CACAQRSSYEQYF
TGCGCCTGCGCCCAGCGGAGCTCCTACGAGCAGTACTTC
>NA|TRBD1|TRBJ2-3|TRBV2
CASSGETGATDTQYF
TGTGCCAGCAGTGGAGAGACAGGGGCGACAGATACGCAGTATTTT
>NA|TRBD1|TRBJ1-1|TRBV2
CASRGDRKGTDTEAFF
TGTGCCAGCAGGGGGGACAGGAAGGGCACGGACACTGAAGCTTTCTTT
>NA|TRBD1|TRBJ1-6|TRBV28
CASSLRTGNNSPLHF
TGTGCCAGCAGTTTACGGACAGGGAATAATTCACCCCTCCACTTT
>few|TRBD2|TRBJ2-5|TRBV2
CASQPFSGGVGETQYF
TGTGCCAGCCAGCCGTTTAGCGGGGGGGTCGGGGAGACCCAGTACTTC
>NA|NA|TRBJ2-7|TRBV6-1
CASRTLGEQYF
TGTGCCAGCAGAACCCTAGGAGAGCAGTACTTC
>NA|NA|TRBJ2-3|TRBV7-9
CASSLSRRGTDTQYF
TGTGCCAGCAGCCTTAGCCGTAGGGGCACAGATACGCAGTATTTT
>NA|TRBD2|TRBJ2-2|TRBV29-1
CSVTSPSGVTGELFF
TGCAGCGTCACATCCCCTAGCGGGGTTACCGGGGAGCTGTTTTTT
>NA|NA|TRBJ1-2|TRBV7-2
CASSLDYSNPGYTF
TGTGCCAGCAGCTTAGACTACAGCAACCCGGGCTACACCTTC
>NA|NA|TRBJ2-1|TRBV6-6
CASRPTSDNEQFF
TGTGCCAGCAGGCCTACCAGTGACAATGAGCAGTTCTTC
>NA|NA|TRBJ1-1|TRBV5-4
CASSLGGPSGVNTEAFF
TGTGCCAGCAGCCTCGGAGGACCCTCCGGAGTGAACACTGAAGCTTTCTTT
>NA|NA|TRBJ2-1|TRBV7-8
CASSFTQGGQFF
TGTGCCAGCAGCTTCACGCAGGGTGGGCAGTTCTTC
>NA|NA|TRBJ2-3|TRBV7-9
CASSLGTDTQYF
TGTGCCAGCAGCTTGGGCACAGATACGCAGTATTTT
>NA|NA|TRBJ2-7|TRBV6-5
CASSSSDVEQYF
TGTGCCAGCAGTTCCTCAGACGTGGAGCAGTACTTC
>once|TRBD2|TRBJ2-5|TRBV28
CASSSGGARGAGTQYF
TGTGCCAGCAGTTCCGGGGGGGCTCGTGGGGCCGGGACCCAGTACTTC
>NA|NA|TRBJ2-3|TRBV2
CASSERDSVRYF
TGTGCCAGCAGTGAGCGGGACAGCGTACGTTATTTT
>NA|NA|TRBJ2-2|TRBV5-1
CASSLIGELFF
TGCGCCAGCAGCTTGATCGGGGAGCTGTTTTTT
>NA|NA|TRBJ2-7|TRBV30
CACHSTSSYEQYF
TGTGCCTGTCACTCCACGAGCTCCTACGAGCAGTACTTC
>few|NA|TRBJ1-1|TRBV18
CASSPRGETEAFF
TGTGCCAGCTCACCACGGGGGGAGACTGAAGCTTTCTTT
>NA|TRBD1|TRBJ1-5|TRBV19
CAMKTGRLYSNQPQHF
TGTGCCATGAAGACAGGGAGGCTTTATAGCAATCAGCCCCAGCATTTT
>NA|NA|TRBJ1-6|TRBV29-1
CSVLDRFDSPLHF
TGCAGCGTTCTTGACAGGTTTGATTCACCCCTCCACTTT
>few|NA|TRBJ2-5|TRBV5-1
CASSLEETQYF
TGCGCCAGCAGCTTGGAAGAGACCCAGTACTTC
>NA|NA|TRBJ1-1|TRBV7-9
CASSLVLTEAFF
TGTGCCAGCAGCTTAGTTCTCACTGAAGCTTTCTTT
>NA|NA|TRBJ2-3|TRBV21-1
CASSKLASGGRNTQYF
TGTGCCAGCAGCAAATTGGCTAGCGGGGGGAGAAATACGCAGTATTTT
>NA|NA|TRBJ1-1|TRBV5-4
CASSFSTNTEAFF
TGTGCCAGCAGCTTCTCAACGAACACTGAAGCTTTCTTT
>NA|NA|TRBJ1-2|TRBV2
CASSDSGMFNYGYTF
TGTGCCAGCAGTGATTCGGGGATGTTTAACTATGGCTACACCTTC
>few|TRBD1|TRBJ1-2|TRBV5-4
CASLDGDRGIGSYGYTF
TGTGCCAGCCTGGACGGGGACAGGGGTATTGGTAGCTATGGCTACACCTTC
>NA|NA|TRBJ2-2|TRBV6-6
CASSYGGAGTGELFF
TGTGCCAGCAGTTACGGAGGGGCTGGCACCGGGGAGCTGTTTTTT
>NA|TRBD1|TRBJ2-7|TRBV5-1
CASSHGTGGTYEQYF
TGCGCCAGCAGCCACGGGACAGGGGGGACCTACGAGCAGTACTTC
>once|NA|TRBJ2-1|TRBV6-1
CASSEGGSLGEEQFF
TGTGCCAGCAGTGAAGGAGGGTCACTGGGCGAAGAGCAGTTCTTC
>few|NA|TRBJ2-2|TRBV15
CATSREGRSNTGELFF
TGTGCCACCAGCAGAGAGGGACGTTCGAACACCGGGGAGCTGTTTTTT
>NA|TRBD2|TRBJ2-1|TRBV7-2
CASSLGELAGVYEQFF
TGTGCCAGCAGCTTAGGAGAGCTAGCGGGAGTCTATGAGCAGTTCTTC
>NA|TRBD1|TRBJ2-7|TRBV6-1
CASSGQGPPYEQYF
TGTGCCAGCTCGGGACAGGGCCCACCCTACGAGCAGTACTTC
>NA|NA|TRBJ1-2|TRBV10-2
CASSERFFRESYGYTF
TGCGCCAGCAGTGAGAGGTTTTTCAGGGAAAGCTATGGCTACACCTTC
>NA|TRBD1|TRBJ2-7|TRBV6-6
CASTQDRGHEQYF
TGTGCCAGCACCCAGGACAGGGGGCACGAGCAGTACTTC